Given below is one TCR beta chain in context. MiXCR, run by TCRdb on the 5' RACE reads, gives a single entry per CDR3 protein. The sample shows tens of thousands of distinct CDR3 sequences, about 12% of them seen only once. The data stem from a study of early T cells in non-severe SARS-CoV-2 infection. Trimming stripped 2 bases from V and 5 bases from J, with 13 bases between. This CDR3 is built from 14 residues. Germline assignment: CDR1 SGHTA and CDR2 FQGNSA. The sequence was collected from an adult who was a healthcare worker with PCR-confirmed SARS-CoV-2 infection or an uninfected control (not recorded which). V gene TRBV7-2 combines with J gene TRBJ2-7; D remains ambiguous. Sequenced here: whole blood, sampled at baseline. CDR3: CASSLIAVIDEQYF. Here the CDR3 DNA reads TGTGCCAGCAGCTTAATAGCAGTAATAGACGAGCAGTACTTC. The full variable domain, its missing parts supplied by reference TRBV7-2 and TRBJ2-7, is GAGVSQSPSNKVTEKGKDVELRCDPISGHTALYWYRQSLGQGLEFLIYFQGNSAPDKSGLPSDRFSAERTGGSVSTLTIQRTQQEDSAVYLCASSLIAVIDEQYFGPGTRLTVT.